The TCR beta chain described here comes from a study of neurological immune-mediated disorders (dated by TCRdb to between 2018 and 2021). For context, the study as a whole: The study compared peripheral blood TCR-beta repertoires of HTLV-I-associated myelopathy (HAM/TSP) patients, multiple sclerosis patients and healthy controls using UMI-based sequencing. The cohort included approximately 68 subjects: approximately 14 with HAM/TSP, roughly 35 with multiple sclerosis, and roughly 20 healthy controls. Alongside PBMC samples, the set of more than 80 TCR-beta libraries contained longitudinal samples, technical triplicates, and paired CD4+ and CD8+ T-cell subsets that had been sorted.

The germline ends are 6 bases apart after V is trimmed by 0 bases and J by 7 bases. As encoded in the germline V gene (reference sequence), CDR1 is DFQATT while CDR2 is SNEGSKA. Inclusive of the bounding cysteine and phenylalanine, the CDR3 is 12 residues long. This entry keeps only the CDR3 DNA: 36 bases, framed from base 1. cDNA synthesis used template-switch 5'RACE with a primer carrying a 10-nucleotide random unique molecular identifier tagging each TCR transcript. Over 180 million TCR-beta sequences, covering 15-18 subjects, were produced in each sequencing run. The RNeasy kit was used to extract total RNA. TCR-beta VDJ regions were amplified with primers for the TCR constant region and the 5'RACE anchor, using the KAPA Real-time Library Amplification kit. Sample indexes and Illumina adaptors were added in a first PCR, and a second PCR then increased library yield. After purification with Ampure beads, the TCR product of roughly 650 bp was size-selected on a 2% E-gel SizeSelection system. Before pooling, libraries had their quality checked on a Bioanalyzer, their concentration measured with Qubit, and their quantity determined with the Kapa Library Quantification kit. An Illumina HiSeq 2500 sequenced the libraries paired-end 2 x 150 bp. To increase sequence diversity, roughly 25-31% phiX was spiked into each library pool. Regarding the original processing steps: Quality-filtered reads were processed with the UMI-based MiGEC pipeline, and over 75% of raw TCR sequences were removed by the MiGEC pipeline during error correction. VDJ genes were aligned to IMGT germline references, and each clonotype was defined by a unique CDR3 amino acid sequence together with V-J genes. Clonal expansion, Shannon diversity and CDR3 relatedness were evaluated with VDJtools (CalcPairwiseDistances, ClusterSamples), while phylogenetic trees were built in CLCbio workbench. Clones with at least 8 unique UMIs were defined as expanded, with this threshold being based on coefficient-of-variation modelling across technical triplicates. TCRdb ran its own pipeline on the public reads, namely fastp trimming at Q25 and MiXCR clone calling, and kept in-frame beta chains. Merged by CDR3 protein, the rows form single entries marked with the most common genes and DNA. Here the V and J calls rest on TCRdb's processing, not on the authors' analysis. The table for this sample lists about 38,000 distinct CDR3 sequences; roughly 4.8% of them were counted only once. Of the sample, approximately 8.7% is held by the ten largest clones.

The paper as a whole reports these results and caveats: The highest TCR clonal expansion was observed in HAM/TSP patients, whereas the lowest was observed in MS patients, even when compared with healthy controls. Across subjects, expanded clones never shared an identical CDR3 amino acid sequence, which suggests that the TCR-beta repertoires in every group were private.

This clonotype was seen repeatedly, ten times or more. The antigen it recognizes is unknown. Per-nucleotide qualities are absent, and no much larger clonotype sits a single base away. The healthy controls were volunteers from a blood bank in Maryland, USA. For the sorted-subset TCR libraries, the starting material was 750,000 to 1,000,000 sorted CD4+ or CD8+ T cells. PBMCs were separated from peripheral blood using Ficoll-Hypaque density gradient centrifugation and then cryopreserved in liquid nitrogen. Paired sorted CD4+ and CD8+ subsets came from healthy controls, HAM/TSP patients and MS patients. The sequence is built from TRBV20-1 and TRBJ1-4, with no D gene named confidently. This sequence originates from a man between 18 and 35 years old in good health. The sequenced material came from CD4+ T cells from blood. The DNA reads as follows: TGCAGTGCTAGAGATCGGGTTGAAAAACTGTTTTTT. Translated, this gives CSARDRVEKLFF.